The clone carrying this T cell receptor beta chain appeared many times. Its matching antigen is unknown. The data stem from a study of CD8 T cells in ankylosing spondylitis. General observations from the study: Reportedly, matched ankylosing spondylitis synovial fluid was significantly enriched for disease-linked clones.

TCRdb re-analysed the 5' RACE reads in MiXCR, keeping a single row per CDR3 protein. The sample records 310,000 or so distinct CDR3 sequences, around 20% being singletons. The CDR3 has 17 amino acids. Trimming stripped 6 bases from V and 4 bases from J, with 24 bases between. The germline V gene encodes CDR1 MNHNS and CDR2 SASEGT. The genes are TRBV6-1 and TRBJ1-1; D possibly corresponds to TRBD1 (5 bases). The sequenced material came from blood, either unsorted or a sorted T cell fraction (not recorded which). The sequence was collected from a male donor with ankylosing spondylitis or in good health (not recorded which). CDR3 coding DNA: TGTGCCAGCAGGCCGACAGTGGGTTTTGGGACGGTCACTGAAGCTTTCTTT. It yields the protein CASRPTVGFGTVTEAFF.